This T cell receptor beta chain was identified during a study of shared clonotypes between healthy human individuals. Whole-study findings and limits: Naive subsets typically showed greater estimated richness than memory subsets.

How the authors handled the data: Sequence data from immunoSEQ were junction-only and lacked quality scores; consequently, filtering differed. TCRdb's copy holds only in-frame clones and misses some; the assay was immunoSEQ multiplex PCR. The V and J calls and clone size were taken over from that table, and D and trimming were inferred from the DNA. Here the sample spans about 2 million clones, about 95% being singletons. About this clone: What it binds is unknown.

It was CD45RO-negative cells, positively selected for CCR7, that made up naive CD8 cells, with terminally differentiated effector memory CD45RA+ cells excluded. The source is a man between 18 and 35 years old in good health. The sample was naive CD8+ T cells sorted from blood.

In nucleotides, the CDR3 is TGTGCCAGCAGCCCTGGACAGGGGAGTCACTACGAGCAGTACTTC. Translating gives CASSPGQGSHYEQYF. The chain is built from TRBV2 and TRBJ2-7; TRBD1 agrees at 9 bases. The junction had 9 bases not matched to a gene; V was cut back by 6 bases and J by 3 bases. The length of the CDR3 is 15 residues. CDR1 and CDR2 (germline): SNHLY, FYNNEI.